These T cell receptor beta chains were read from a single sample in a study of blood T cell repertoires in COVID-19. Generated by immunoSEQ multiplex PCR, the TCRdb table keeps only in-frame clones and is missing some. The sample yields about 220,000 clones, 82% seen once. Sequenced: PBMCs or T cells enriched from blood (not recorded which). The receptors originated from a woman aged 55-70 years who had recovered from COVID-19. Each CDR3 is given with its conserved first and last residue. The D gene is left open where the match is weak. Rows may omit the clone size; those that give it use once, few, many or a size class.

j_call v_call d_call clone_size cdr3_nt cdr3_aa
TRBJ2-1 TRBV7-2 . . TGTGCCAGCAGCCGGGGGAGCTCCTACAATGAGCAGTTCTTC CASSRGSSYNEQFF
TRBJ1-1 TRBV15 . . TGTGCCACCAGCAGAGAGGAGGTGGCAGCAGCTTTCTTT CATSREEVAAAFF
TRBJ2-3 TRBV27 . . TGTGCCAGCACTACGGGGAACCGGGATACGCAGTATTTT CASTTGNRDTQYF
TRBJ2-5 TRBV7-2 . . TGTGCCAGCAGCTCGGGGGAGACCCAGTACTTC CASSSGETQYF
TRBJ1-2 TRBV5-4 . . TGTGCCAGCAGCTTGGATGCGCGGGACTATGGCTACACCTTC CASSLDARDYGYTF
TRBJ2-7 TRBV19 TRBD1 . TGTGCCAGTAGTCCAGGGACAGACGCCTACGAGCAGTACTTC CASSPGTDAYEQYF
TRBJ2-7 TRBV11-2 . . TGTGCCAGCAGCCCCTTTTTGTGGAAGAGGGACACCTACGAGCAGTACTTC CASSPFLWKRDTYEQYF
TRBJ1-2 TRBV5-6 TRBD1 once TGTGCCAGCAGCTTGATCGAGCGAGAGTCAGGGGGCTTCTATGGCTACACCTTC CASSLIERESGGFYGYTF
TRBJ1-2 TRBV7-9 . . TGTGCCAGCAGCTTAGTCGGGAGGGGAGATGGCTACACCTTC CASSLVGRGDGYTF
TRBJ2-1 TRBV9 . . TGTGCCAGCAGCGTTGGAGTGGGCAGGGGGGCCAATGAGCAGTTCTTC CASSVGVGRGANEQFF
TRBJ1-5 TRBV19 TRBD1 . TGTGCCAGCGCGGGACAGGGGTATCAGCCCCAGCATTTT CASAGQGYQPQHF
TRBJ1-5 TRBV29-1 TRBD1 . TGCAGCGTTTTAGGGACAGGGGCCGGTCAGCCCCAGCATTTT CSVLGTGAGQPQHF
TRBJ2-7 TRBV6-2/TRBV6-3 TRBD1 once TGTGCCAGCAGTTACTTACCTACGACAGGGCAAAACGAGCAGTACTTC CASSYLPTTGQNEQYF
TRBJ1-1 TRBV2 . few TGTGCCAGCACCTACAGGGTGGACACTGAAGCTTTCTTT CASTYRVDTEAFF
TRBJ1-3 TRBV7-2 . . TGTGCCAGCAGCTTAGGTCCACTCTCTGGAAACACCATATATTTT CASSLGPLSGNTIYF
TRBJ2-1 TRBV2 TRBD2 . TGTGCCAGCATTTTTCGGGGGCGGGAGGGAAACAATGAGCAGTTCTTC CASIFRGREGNNEQFF
TRBJ2-7 TRBV5-6 TRBD2 . TGTGCCAGCAGCTTGGAACTAGCGGGTTGGCAGTACTTC CASSLELAGWQYF
TRBJ2-5 TRBV5-4 . . TGTGCCAGCAGCTTGCAACAGGGTCCGGAGACCCAGTACTTC CASSLQQGPETQYF
TRBJ2-1 TRBV7-9 . . TGTGCCAGCACTCCGGCCCAGCGCGATGAGCAGTTCTTC CASTPAQRDEQFF
TRBJ1-1 TRBV6-5 TRBD1 . TGTGCCAGCAGTCGAGGGACAGTTGAAGCTTTCTTT CASSRGTVEAFF
TRBJ2-3 TRBV6-5 TRBD2 . TGTGCCAGCAGTTCCGTAGCGGGGGGGGGCACAGATACGCAGTATTTT CASSSVAGGGTDTQYF
TRBJ2-7 TRBV5-4 TRBD1 . TGTGCCAGCAGTTTTGACAGGGTCCCTTCCTACGAGCAGTACTTC CASSFDRVPSYEQYF
TRBJ2-3 TRBV3-1/TRBV3-2 . . TGTGCCAGCAGCCAAGGACCCGGGAGAGGCACAGATACGCAGTATTTT CASSQGPGRGTDTQYF
TRBJ2-2 TRBV24-1 . . TGTGCCACCGGCGGAGAGGGGAACACCGGGGAGCTGTTTTTT CATGGEGNTGELFF
TRBJ2-7 TRBV7-8 . . TGTGCCAGCAGCTTAGCAGGACAGTTCTACGAGCAGTACTTC CASSLAGQFYEQYF
TRBJ2-7 TRBV29-1 TRBD1 . TGCAGCGTTCCCGGGACAGGGGGCTACGAGCAGTACTTC CSVPGTGGYEQYF
TRBJ2-3 TRBV24-1 TRBD2 . TGTGCCACCAGTGATAACGGGAGGGCCACAGATACGCAGTATTTT CATSDNGRATDTQYF
TRBJ2-3 TRBV11-2 . . TGTGCCAGCAGCCCTCGACTTATCACAGATACGCAGTATTTT CASSPRLITDTQYF
TRBJ1-5 TRBV21-1 . once TGTGCCAGCAGCGCTAGCACAAGAAGGGGCAATCAGCCCCAGCATTTT CASSASTRRGNQPQHF
TRBJ2-2 TRBV3-1/TRBV3-2 . . TGTGCCAGCAGCCCAACCACCGGGACTGGACGAGGTGGGGAGCTGTTTTTT CASSPTTGTGRGGELFF
TRBJ2-5 TRBV3-1/TRBV3-2 . . TGTGCCAGCAGCGAAGGAGGGATGGAGACCCAGTACTTC CASSEGGMETQYF
TRBJ1-5 TRBV23-1 . . TGCGCCAGCAGTCAATCGGGAGGTCATAGCAATCAGCCCCAGCATTTT CASSQSGGHSNQPQHF
TRBJ2-3 TRBV29-1 . . TGCAGCGTTGAAGATTCTAGCGTTAGCACAGATACGCAGTATTTT CSVEDSSVSTDTQYF
TRBJ1-1 TRBV21-1 . . TGTGCCAGCGCGATTCTACCGGGACAGATGAACACTGAAGCTTTCTTT CASAILPGQMNTEAFF
TRBJ1-3 TRBV19 . once TGTGCCAGTAGTATTGGGGACACTGGAAACACCATATATTTT CASSIGDTGNTIYF
TRBJ2-7 TRBV12-3/TRBV12-4 . . TGTGCCAGCACCCCTCCAGGGGTCTACGAGCAGTACTTC CASTPPGVYEQYF
TRBJ2-7 TRBV29-1 TRBD2 few TGCAGCGTTGTAACTAGCGGGAGGGGTGAGCAGTACTTC CSVVTSGRGEQYF
TRBJ1-5 TRBV19 . . TGTGCCAGTAGTATACAGGGAATAGGGCCCCAGCATTTT CASSIQGIGPQHF